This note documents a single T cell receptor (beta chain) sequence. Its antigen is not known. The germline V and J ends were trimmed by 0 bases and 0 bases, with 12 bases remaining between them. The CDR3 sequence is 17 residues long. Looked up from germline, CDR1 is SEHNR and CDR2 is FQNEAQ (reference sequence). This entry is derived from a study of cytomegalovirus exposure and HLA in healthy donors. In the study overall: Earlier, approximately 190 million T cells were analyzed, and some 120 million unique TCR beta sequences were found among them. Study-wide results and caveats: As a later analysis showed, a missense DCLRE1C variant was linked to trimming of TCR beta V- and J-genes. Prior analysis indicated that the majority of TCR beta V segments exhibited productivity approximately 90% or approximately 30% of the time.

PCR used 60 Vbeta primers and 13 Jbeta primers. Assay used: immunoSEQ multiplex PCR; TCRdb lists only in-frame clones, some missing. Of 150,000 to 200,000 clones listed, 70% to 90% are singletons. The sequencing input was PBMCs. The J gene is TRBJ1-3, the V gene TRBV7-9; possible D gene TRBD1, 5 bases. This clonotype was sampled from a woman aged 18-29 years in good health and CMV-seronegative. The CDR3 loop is CASSLARGGFSGNTIYF. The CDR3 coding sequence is TGTGCCAGCAGCTTAGCGCGGGGGGGATTCTCTGGAAACACCATATATTTT.